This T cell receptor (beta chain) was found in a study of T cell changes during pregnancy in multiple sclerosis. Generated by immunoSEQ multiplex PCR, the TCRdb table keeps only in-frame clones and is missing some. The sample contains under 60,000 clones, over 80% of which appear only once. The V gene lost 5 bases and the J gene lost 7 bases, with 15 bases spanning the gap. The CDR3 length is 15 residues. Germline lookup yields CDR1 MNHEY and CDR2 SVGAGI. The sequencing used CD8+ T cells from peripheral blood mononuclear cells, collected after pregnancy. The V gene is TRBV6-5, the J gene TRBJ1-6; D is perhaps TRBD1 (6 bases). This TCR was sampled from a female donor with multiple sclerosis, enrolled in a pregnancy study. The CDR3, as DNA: TGTGCCAGCAGTAGCACAGGGAGTCAAAATTCACCCCTCCACTTT. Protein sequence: CASSSTGSQNSPLHF.